This T cell receptor beta chain was identified during a study of cytotoxic CD8 clonotypes in ibrutinib-treated CLL. Depth targeted 1 in 200,000 to 1 in 1 million T cells, averaging roughly 9.3x coverage per clonotype. Clones were sequenced by immunoSEQ multiplex PCR, and TCRdb holds only the in-frame ones, with some missing. The sample gives some 150,000 clones, roughly 80% of which show up once; around 30% is in the top ten. Notes on the study in general: The public clonotypes identified were infrequent and showed contraction or stability on treatment.

As concerns this clone: What it binds is unknown.

CDR1 and CDR2 (germline): SGDLS, YYNGEE. Trimming pared 3 bases from V and 4 bases from J, leaving 12 bases between. The CDR3 is 14 residues long. The clonotype comes from a human donor with chronic lymphocytic leukemia. This sample comprised PBMCs, obtained after 12 months of ibrutinib treatment. This chain uses TRBV9 with TRBJ2-3; D uncertain. CDR3 region: CASSADPQPDTQYF. In DNA form, the CDR3 reads TGTGCCAGCAGCGCAGACCCACAGCCAGATACGCAGTATTTT.